This entry lists 24 T cell receptor beta chains sequenced from one sample in a study of T cells in Graves' hyperthyroidism and ophthalmopathy. The CDR3 regions of TCR beta were amplified from RNA transcripts. The HTBI primer set drove a first-round RT-PCR of the TCR CDR3. MiXCR was run by TCRdb on the multiplex PCR reads, yielding one entry per CDR3 protein. The sample lists about 580,000 distinct CDR3 sequences; approximately 14% were seen once. Sequencing was done on a sample of blood. These receptors were obtained from a woman aged 25 to 39 with Graves' hyperthyroidism that later progressed to Graves' ophthalmopathy.

This clonotype has ten or more counts. The rearrangement links TRBV9 to TRBJ1-1, with D unclear. Looked up from germline, CDR1 is SGDLS and CDR2 is YYNGEE. The CDR3 extends over 13 amino acids. Between the trimmed V and J ends, which lost 0 bases and 6 bases, there was a span of 9 bases. This CDR3 is CASSVDSGAEAFF. Written as DNA, the CDR3 is TGTGCCAGCAGCGTAGACTCCGGCGCTGAAGCTTTCTTT.

This clonotype was seen more than once but under ten times. This rearrangement joins TRBV28 to TRBJ1-1; unclear D gene. Germline lookup yields CDR1 MDHEN and CDR2 SYDVKM. This CDR3 has 13 amino acids. Trimming removed 3 bases at V and 5 bases at J, with 10 bases between. CDR3 in amino acids: CASSLGMLTEAFF. The CDR3 DNA reads TGTGCCAGCAGTTTGGGGATGCTGACTGAAGCTTTCTTT.

This clonotype was seen more than once but under ten times. This chain links TRBV7-9 with TRBJ1-3, with no clear D. CDR1 SEHNR and CDR2 FQNEAQ come from the germline V gene (reference sequence). There are 13 residues in the CDR3. The ends were cut back, 5 bases at V and 3 bases at J, with 8 bases in the middle. The CDR3 DNA follows: TGTGCCAGCAGCGACACAATTGGAAACACCATATATTTT. Translated: CASSDTIGNTIYF.

This clonotype has ten or more counts. CDR3: CASSYSGQGMQFF. CDR3 coding DNA: TGTGCCAGCAGTTACTCGGGACAGGGGATGCAGTTCTTC. V is TRBV6-2 or TRBV6-3 and J is TRBJ2-1, with 10 positions matching TRBD1. The CDR3 is made up of 13 amino acids. The V and J ends lost 0 bases and 12 bases, in that order; junction bases with no gene match: 2. Looked up from germline, CDR1 is MNHEY and CDR2 is SVGEGT.

The V call is TRBV6-1, the J call TRBJ1-6; 9 bases fit TRBD1. V lost 5 bases and J lost 6; bases outside the gene matches: 5. Germline values: CDR1 MNHNS, CDR2 SASEGT. The CDR3 runs to 15 residues. DNA for the CDR3: TGTGCCAGCAGTTTATGGACAGGGGTTAATTCACCCCTCCACTTT. Translating gives CASSLWTGVNSPLHF.

On this clonotype itself: A much larger clone differs by one base, so this may be a read error. This chain connects TRBV18 to TRBJ1-2, with D unresolved. The CDR3 contains 16 residues. The germline V gene has CDR1 KGHSH and CDR2 LQKENI. Trimming shortened V by 2 bases and J by 4 bases, and 17 bases separated the two germline ends. The CDR3 DNA sequence: TGTGCCAGCTCACCATCTTCACGGGCGGTCGGCTATGGCTACACCTTC. This gives the protein CASSPSSRAVGYGYTF.

The chain combines TRBV30 with TRBJ2-3; D is unresolved. Germline CDR1 and CDR2: GTSNPN and SVGIG (reference sequence). The V and J ends lost 2 bases and 2 bases respectively, with 14 bases between them. The CDR3 sequence is 15 residues long. The CDR3 DNA follows: TGTGCCTGGAGTTTGCCGTTGGGTGCCACAGATACGCAGTATTTT. Translated: CAWSLPLGATDTQYF. The entire variable domain, with the rest obtained from reference TRBV30 and TRBJ2-3, is as follows: SQTIHQWPATLVQPVGSPLSLECTVEGTSNPNLYWYRQAAGRGLQLLFYSVGIGQISSEVPQNLSASRPQDRQFILSSKKLLLSDSGFYLCAWSLPLGATDTQYFGPGTRLTVL.

Only a few counts were recorded for this clonotype. This chain connects TRBV6-1 to TRBJ2-1, with TRBD1 matching over 7 bases. J gave up 4 bases and V 6 bases, and 9 bases lay outside the gene matches. The CDR3 is made up of 15 amino acids. Germline assignment: CDR1 MNHNS and CDR2 SASEGT. This CDR3 is CASSSQGTIYNEQFF. The CDR3 DNA reads as TGTGCCAGCAGCTCACAGGGGACCATATACAATGAGCAGTTCTTC.

Concerning this clonotype: One end of the junction fails to match germline, which may point to a read error. This chain uses TRBV2 with TRBJ2-4; weak D call: TRBD1 (5 bases). This CDR3 is 13 amino acids long. Germline values: CDR1 SNHLY, CDR2 FYNNEI. DNA for the CDR3: TGTGCCAGCAGACAGGCCGGTGGGGTGCCCTGGAACTTC. Its translation is CASRQAGGVPWNF.

This clonotype was counted at least ten times. The gene calls are TRBV15 and TRBJ2-1; 13 nucleotides line up with TRBD2. The CDR3 is made up of 16 amino acids. Germline V CDR1 and CDR2: LNHNV, YYDKDF (reference sequence). After removal of 0 bases from V and 5 bases from J, the junction contained 1 base not matched to a gene. The DNA of the CDR3 is TGTGCCACCAGCAGAGATACTAGCGGGAGGGACAATGAGCAGTTCTTC. Protein sequence: CATSRDTSGRDNEQFF.

The chain joins TRBV30 to TRBJ2-1, with unresolved D. CDR1 is GTSNPN and CDR2 is SVGIG in the germline V gene (reference sequence). Between the trimmed V and J ends, which lost 7 bases and 12 bases, there was a span of 13 bases. The CDR3 is 10 residues long. CDR3 in amino acids: CAYLLERQFF. CDR3 nucleotide sequence: TGTGCCTACCTACTCGAAAGGCAGTTCTTC. The whole variable domain, remainder taken from reference TRBV30 and TRBJ2-1, is SQTIHQWPATLVQPVGSPLSLECTVEGTSNPNLYWYRQAAGRGLQLLFYSVGIGQISSEVPQNLSASRPQDRQFILSSKKLLLSDSGFYLCAYLLERQFFGPGTRLTVL.

This clonotype was recorded many times. The gene calls are TRBV5-1 and TRBJ2-7; D unclear. Per the germline V gene, CDR1 is SGHRS and CDR2 is YFSETQ. Trimming shortened V by 2 bases and J by 0 bases, and 12 bases separated the two germline ends. The CDR3 is 15 residues long. CDR3 sequence reads: CASSFGAMLSYEQYF. CDR3 in DNA: TGCGCCAGCAGCTTTGGCGCTATGCTCTCCTACGAGCAGTACTTC.

The table lists this clonotype with many counts. The rearrangement joins TRBV10-3 to TRBJ2-7; 11 bases line up with TRBD2. V trimming: 0 bases; J trimming: 7 bases; junction bases outside the gene matches: 20. The CDR3 totals 20 residues. CDR1 ENHRY and CDR2 SYGVKD come from the germline V gene. The CDR3 reads CAISESFGGLAGATGREQYF. The CDR3 DNA reads TGTGCCATCAGTGAGTCGTTTGGAGGACTAGCGGGCGCTACCGGGAGGGAGCAGTACTTC.

This clonotype was seen ten or more times. The genes are TRBV28 and TRBJ2-1; 7 nucleotides line up with TRBD1. This CDR3 has 13 amino acids. The germline V gene has CDR1 MDHEN and CDR2 SYDVKM. Germline trimming cut 6 bases from V and 4 bases from J; bases unmatched to any gene: 3. CDR3 in amino acids: CASRGTEYNEQFF. The CDR3 DNA follows: TGTGCCAGCAGAGGGACAGAATACAATGAGCAGTTCTTC. The complete variable domain, with remaining parts taken from reference TRBV28 and TRBJ2-1, reads DVKVTQSSRYLVKRTGEKVFLECVQDMDHENMFWYRQDPGLGLRLIYFSYDVKMKEKGDIPEGYSVSREKKERFSLILESASTNQTSMYLCASRGTEYNEQFFGPGTRLTVL.

At least ten counts were recorded for this clonotype. The chain links TRBV13 to TRBJ1-6; unclear D gene. This CDR3 is built from 12 residues. V was cut by 2 bases and J by 9 bases, with 5 bases left in between. Per the germline V gene, CDR1 is PRHDT and CDR2 is FYEKMQ (reference sequence). CDR3 nucleotides: TGTGCCAGCAGCTTATCCCCTTCACCCCTCCACTTT. Translating it yields CASSLSPSPLHF.

This clonotype was detected ten times or more. J is TRBJ1-2 and V is TRBV28, with D uncertain. This CDR3 spans 14 amino acids. Germline-derived CDR1 and CDR2 are MDHEN and SYDVKM. The V gene lost 6 bases and the J gene lost 0 bases, with 11 bases spanning the gap. The CDR3 loop reads CASRAGTANYGYTF. The DNA of the CDR3 is TGTGCCAGCAGGGCGGGCACAGCTAACTATGGCTACACCTTC.

This clonotype has ten or more counts. The chain joins TRBV19 to TRBJ1-1; D is ambiguous. The CDR3 contains 14 residues. The V end was cut by 4 bases, the J end by 1 base, with 10 bases between. Germline CDR1 and CDR2: LNHDA and SQIVND (reference sequence). CDR3 sequence (DNA): TGTGCCAGTAGTACCCTTCCAAAGAACACTGAAGCTTTCTTT. It encodes CASSTLPKNTEAFF.

This clonotype was counted ten times or more. V and J are TRBV6-2 or TRBV6-3 and TRBJ1-6; tentative D call: TRBD1 (6 bases). From germline, CDR1 is MNHEY and CDR2 SVGEGT. The V end was cut by 6 bases, the J end by 7 bases, with 19 bases between. This CDR3 comprises 16 residues. This chain's CDR3 is CASSPPRDKRNSPLHF. Here the CDR3 DNA reads TGTGCCAGCAGCCCACCCCGGGACAAAAGAAATTCACCCCTCCACTTT.

The V gene is TRBV20-1, the J gene TRBJ1-1; possibly TRBD1 for D (5 bases). CDR3 length: 11 amino acids. Germline V CDR1 and CDR2: DFQATT, SNEGSKA (reference sequence). Trimming removed 7 bases from V and 3 bases from J, with 9 bases in between. CDR3 in DNA: TGCAGTGTTTGGACACACACTGAAGCTTTCTTT. This translates into CSVWTHTEAFF.

This clonotype came up a few times. V is TRBV5-4 and J is TRBJ2-5, with D hard to call. Trimming took 2 bases from V and 2 from J, leaving 10 bases between them. The CDR3 is 14 amino acids. Germline V gives CDR1 SGHNT, CDR2 YYREEE (reference sequence). The CDR3 sequence: CASSFPQKQETQYF. The CDR3, as DNA: TGTGCCAGCAGCTTCCCCCAGAAGCAAGAGACCCAGTACTTC.

There are many counts of this clonotype. The V and J genes are TRBV12-3 or TRBV12-4 and TRBJ2-7, with a tentative D call TRBD1 (6 bases). The CDR3 loop spans 16 amino acids. V dropped 6 bases and J dropped 2 bases, with 20 bases sitting between them. The DNA for the CDR3 is TGTGCCAGCAGCCCACTGATACAGGGTGGAACCTACGAGCAGTACTTC. Translated: CASSPLIQGGTYEQYF.

The sample holds many counts of this clonotype. DNA for the CDR3: TGTGCCAGCAGCCAAGTGATAGCGGCAGACAATGAGCAGTTCTTC. Protein sequence: CASSQVIAADNEQFF. The rearrangement uses TRBV3-1 and TRBJ2-1, with TRBD2 as a possible D gene (6 bases). Germline CDR1 and CDR2: LGHDT and YNNKEL (reference sequence). The CDR3 is made up of 15 amino acids. V was shortened by 1 base and J by 5 bases, with 12 bases between the two germline ends.

The chain couples TRBV6-1 to TRBJ1-3; TRBD1 might be the D (6 bases). This CDR3 spans 16 amino acids. V lost 6 bases and J lost 4, with 19 bases in between. Germline CDR1 and CDR2: MNHNS and SASEGT. As DNA, the CDR3 is TGTGCCAGCAGCCGATCCCCCTCGGGGGCGGGAAACACCATATATTTT. Translated: CASSRSPSGAGNTIYF.

This clonotype was detected ten times or more. The V gene is TRBV24-1, the J gene TRBJ2-3, with D uncertain. V lost 1 base to trimming and J lost 5 bases, with 0 bases between them. Germline values: CDR1 KGHDR, CDR2 SFDVKD. This CDR3 has 11 amino acids. The CDR3: CATSDLDTQYF. For the CDR3, the DNA is TGTGCCACCAGTGATTTAGATACGCAGTATTTT.